A single sample is the source of the 14 T cell receptor beta chains below, sequenced in a study of blood T cell repertoires in COVID-19. Using immunoSEQ multiplex PCR, the repertoire was profiled, and TCRdb retains in-frame clones only, with some absent. The sample includes 120,000 to 150,000 clones, roughly 80% seen only once; the top ten take approximately 40%. The sample consisted of peripheral blood. All receptors derive from a human donor in a cohort sampled during active COVID-19.

The V and J genes are TRBV27 and TRBJ1-6; 8 positions agree with TRBD1. The V gene's germline CDR1 is MNHEY and CDR2 SMNVEV (reference sequence). Trimming took 5 bases from V and 8 from J; bases not matched to a gene: 11. The CDR3 totals 16 residues. CDR3 in amino acids: CASSAPTQGADSPLHF. The CDR3, as DNA: TGTGCCAGCAGTGCCCCAACTCAGGGGGCTGATTCACCCCTCCACTTT.

This clone was counted between two and nine times. The chain joins TRBV20-1 to TRBJ1-1, with no clear D. The CDR3 sequence is 13 residues long. CDR1 is DFQATT and CDR2 is SNEGSKA in the germline V gene (reference sequence). V lost 3 bases, J lost 0 bases, and 8 bases lay in between. CDR3 coding DNA: TGCAGTGCTAGTGCCCCTGTGAACACTGAAGCTTTCTTT. Translation: CSASAPVNTEAFF.

V and J are TRBV6-2 or TRBV6-3 and TRBJ1-3, with 7 bases fitting TRBD1. Per germline, CDR1 MNHEY and CDR2 SVGEGT. The CDR3 loop spans 16 amino acids. V shed 2 bases and J 0 bases; nucleotides not matched to a gene: 4. The CDR3 nucleotides are TGTGCCAGCAGTTACGGAGGGGGCCTCTCTGGAAACACCATATATTTT. This translates into CASSYGGGLSGNTIYF.

This chain uses TRBV9 with TRBJ1-6, with 7 nucleotides matching TRBD1. Germline-derived CDR1 and CDR2 are SGDLS and YYNGEE. With 4 bases clipped from V and 10 bases from J, the junction kept 8 bases outside the gene matches. The CDR3 is 14 amino acids. This chain's CDR3 is CASSSRQGGSPLHF. The CDR3 DNA follows: TGTGCCAGCAGCTCAAGACAGGGAGGATCACCCCTCCACTTT.

The rearrangement uses TRBV27 and TRBJ1-4; TRBD1 aligns across 7 bases. V lost 2 bases to trimming and J lost 0 bases; unmatched junction nucleotides: 6. Germline-derived CDR1 and CDR2 are MNHEY and SMNVEV (reference sequence). The CDR3 has 17 residues. DNA of the CDR3: TGTGCCAGCAGTTTAGTGGGGACAGTCGCAACTAATGAAAAACTGTTTTTT. It yields the protein CASSLVGTVATNEKLFF.

The count of this clone is one. The V and J genes are TRBV6-4 and TRBJ1-1; 7 bases are shared with TRBD1. This CDR3 is 14 amino acids long. The junction had 4 bases not matched to a gene; V was cut back by 6 bases and J by 0 bases. The germline CDR1 and CDR2 sequences are MRHNA and SNTAGT. This CDR3 is CASRKGQMNTEAFF. CDR3 DNA sequence: TGTGCCAGCAGGAAGGGACAGATGAACACTGAAGCTTTCTTT.

Concerning this clone itself: Distinct nucleotide sequences in the sample also encode this CDR3. The rearrangement links TRBV5-1 to TRBJ1-6, with D uncertain. The CDR3 consists of 15 residues. CDR1 and CDR2 from the germline V gene are SGHRS and YFSETQ. V was cut by 0 bases and J by 4 bases, with 8 bases left in between. As DNA, the CDR3 is TGCGCCAGCAGCTTGGACAGAGGGTATAATTCACCCCTCCACTTT. Translation gives CASSLDRGYNSPLHF.

This clone was observed a few times. The chain couples TRBV27 to TRBJ1-5; D call uncertain. This CDR3 contains 14 residues. Trimming removed 7 bases at V and 0 bases at J, with 10 bases between. Germline CDR1 is MNHEY and CDR2 is SMNVEV (reference sequence). The CDR3 DNA reads as TGTGCCAGCATGAGGACTCATAGCAATCAGCCCCAGCATTTT. Amino acids: CASMRTHSNQPQHF.

The V gene is TRBV18, the J gene TRBJ1-2; D unresolved. CDR3 length: 14 amino acids. CDR1 is KGHSH, CDR2 LQKENI, per germline. With 6 bases removed from V and 8 bases from J, the gap between germline ends came to 19 bases. Here the CDR3 reads CASSPGEVKAGYTF. As DNA, the CDR3 is TGTGCCAGCTCGCCCGGGGAAGTAAAGGCGGGCTACACCTTC.

J is TRBJ2-7 and V is TRBV5-1; 9 positions match TRBD1. CDR3 length equals 15 residues. Trimming took 3 bases from V and 6 from J; bases not matched to a gene: 10. Germline CDR1 and CDR2: SGHRS and YFSETQ. CDR3 sequence: CASSSGQGWWVEQYF. The CDR3 nucleotides are TGCGCCAGCAGCTCAGGACAGGGGTGGTGGGTCGAGCAGTACTTC.

This chain connects TRBV11-2 to TRBJ1-3, with D unclear. V gave up 0 bases and J gave up 1 base, with 13 bases separating them. The CDR3 extends over 17 amino acids. The germline V gene has CDR1 SGHAT and CDR2 FQNNGV. CDR3 coding DNA: TGTGCCAGCAGCTTAGAGGCGGGTTTTCGTTCTGGAAACACCATATATTTT. It encodes CASSLEAGFRSGNTIYF.

The chain recombines TRBV5-4 with TRBJ2-2; D perhaps matches TRBD1 (5 bases). CDR3 length equals 14 residues. Germline CDR1 SGHNT, CDR2 YYREEE (reference sequence). V lost 0 bases and J lost 6, with 9 bases in between. CDR3 region: CASSLEGIAGELFF. Here the CDR3 DNA reads TGTGCCAGCAGCTTGGAGGGGATTGCCGGGGAGCTGTTTTTT.

The gene calls are TRBV6-5 and TRBJ2-7, with 7 nucleotides matching TRBD1. CDR3 length equals 13 residues. V trimming: 6 bases; J trimming: 3 bases; junction bases outside the gene matches: 5. Germline V CDR1 and CDR2: MNHEY, SVGAGI. This CDR3 is CASSYGQVYEQYF. The CDR3 nucleotides are TGTGCCAGCAGCTACGGACAGGTCTACGAGCAGTACTTC.

The J gene is TRBJ1-6, the V gene TRBV6-1; D ambiguous. Germline-derived CDR1 and CDR2 are MNHNS and SASEGT. The CDR3 contains 14 residues. Trimming shortened V by 2 bases and J by 7 bases, and 9 bases separated the two germline ends. For the CDR3, the DNA is TGTGCCAGCAGTGAAACTGCGTGGAATTCACCCCTCCACTTT. This sequence encodes CASSETAWNSPLHF.